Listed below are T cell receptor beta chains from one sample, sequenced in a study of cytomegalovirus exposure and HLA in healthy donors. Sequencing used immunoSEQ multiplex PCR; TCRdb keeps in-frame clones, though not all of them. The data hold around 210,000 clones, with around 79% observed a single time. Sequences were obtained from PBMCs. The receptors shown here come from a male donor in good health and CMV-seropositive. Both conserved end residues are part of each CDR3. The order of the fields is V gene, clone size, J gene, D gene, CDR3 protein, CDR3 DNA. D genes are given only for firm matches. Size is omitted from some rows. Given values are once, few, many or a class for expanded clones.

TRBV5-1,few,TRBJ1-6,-,CASSLAQVSGYNSPLHF,TGCGCCAGCAGCTTGGCCCAGGTTTCTGGTTATAATTCACCCCTCCACTTT
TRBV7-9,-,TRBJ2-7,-,CASSPGQSTPYEQYF,TGTGCCAGCAGCCCCGGACAGTCCACCCCCTACGAGCAGTACTTC
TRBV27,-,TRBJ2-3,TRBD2,CASSFGGAMGTDTQYF,TGTGCCAGCAGTTTCGGGGGGGCCATGGGGACAGATACGCAGTATTTT
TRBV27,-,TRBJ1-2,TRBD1,CASSQRDRGLSETF,TGTGCCAGCAGTCAAAGGGACAGGGGGCTGTCGGAAACCTTC
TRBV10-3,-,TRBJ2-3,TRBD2,CAIRGGLAGGESTDTQYF,TGTGCCATCAGGGGGGGACTAGCGGGGGGCGAGAGCACAGATACGCAGTATTTT
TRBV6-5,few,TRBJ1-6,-,CASSYSGNSPLHF,TGTGCCAGCAGTTATTCGGGGAATTCACCCCTCCACTTT
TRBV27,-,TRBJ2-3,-,CASSPEAYDSTDTQYF,TGTGCCAGCAGTCCGGAGGCGTACGATAGCACAGATACGCAGTATTTT
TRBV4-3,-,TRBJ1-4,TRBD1,CASSQDGVQGASEKLFF,TGCGCCAGCAGCCAAGATGGGGTTCAGGGGGCGAGTGAAAAACTGTTTTTT
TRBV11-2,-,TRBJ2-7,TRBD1,CASSLGAGTALGEQYF,TGTGCCAGCAGCTTAGGGGCCGGGACAGCCCTCGGGGAGCAGTACTTC
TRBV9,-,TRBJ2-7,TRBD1,CASSVGPGQGAEQYF,TGTGCCAGCAGCGTAGGACCGGGACAGGGGGCGGAGCAGTACTTC
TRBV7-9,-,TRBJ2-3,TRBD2,CSSSSGALAGVTDTQYF,TGTTCCAGCAGCTCAGGGGCTCTAGCGGGAGTTACAGATACGCAGTATTTT
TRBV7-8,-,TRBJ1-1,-,CASSSPKGSTEAFF,TGTGCCAGCAGCTCCCCCAAGGGGTCCACTGAAGCTTTCTTT
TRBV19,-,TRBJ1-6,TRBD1,CASSDTGTGDSPLHF,TGTGCCAGTAGCGACACGGGGACAGGGGATTCACCCCTCCACTTT
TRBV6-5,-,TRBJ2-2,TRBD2,CASSYLAGQNTGELFF,TGTGCCAGCAGTTACCTAGCGGGACAGAACACCGGGGAGCTGTTTTTT
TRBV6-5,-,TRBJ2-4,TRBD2,CASRAGGSGKNIQYF,TGTGCCAGCAGAGCGGGAGGGTCGGGCAAAAACATTCAGTACTTC
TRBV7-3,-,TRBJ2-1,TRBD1,CASSLNPGGGEQFF,TGTGCCAGCAGCTTAAACCCAGGGGGCGGTGAGCAGTTCTTC
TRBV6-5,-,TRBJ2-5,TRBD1,CASRQTGGLETQYF,TGTGCCAGCAGGCAGACAGGGGGACTAGAGACCCAGTACTTC
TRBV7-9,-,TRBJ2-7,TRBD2,CASSLEPSGGYEQYF,TGTGCCAGCAGCTTAGAGCCTAGCGGGGGATACGAGCAGTACTTC
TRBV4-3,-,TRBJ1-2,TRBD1,CASSQDKQGAGGYTF,TGCGCCAGCAGCCAAGATAAACAGGGGGCGGGTGGCTACACCTTC
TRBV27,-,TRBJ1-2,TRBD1,CASSPSTGRYGYTF,TGTGCCAGCAGTCCCTCGACAGGGAGATATGGCTACACCTTC
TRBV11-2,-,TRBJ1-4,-,CASTKTGSGIIREKLFF,TGTGCCAGCACCAAAACGGGGTCCGGGATAATACGAGAAAAACTGTTTTTT
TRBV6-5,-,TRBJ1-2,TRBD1,CASGQTGDYGYTF,TGTGCCAGCGGCCAAACAGGGGACTATGGCTACACCTTC
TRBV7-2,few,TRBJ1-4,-,CASSLYRSNEKLFF,TGTGCCAGCAGCTTATACAGATCCAATGAAAAACTGTTTTTT
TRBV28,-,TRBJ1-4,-,CASSSTATNEKLFF,TGTGCCAGCAGTTCCACGGCAACTAATGAAAAACTGTTTTTT
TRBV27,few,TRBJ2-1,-,CASSLGPSLFF,TGTGCCAGCAGTTTAGGGCCTTCGCTGTTCTTC
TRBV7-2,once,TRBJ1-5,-,CASSIQGSQPQHF,TGTGCCAGCAGCATTCAGGGTAGTCAGCCCCAGCATTTT
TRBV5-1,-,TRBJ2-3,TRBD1,CASSRGQDPDTQYF,TGCGCCAGCAGCCGGGGACAGGATCCAGATACGCAGTATTTT
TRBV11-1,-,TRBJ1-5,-,CASSYPQRANQPQHF,TGTGCCAGCAGCTACCCCCAAAGAGCAAATCAGCCCCAGCATTTT